This T cell receptor (beta chain) was sequenced in a study of T-cell reconstitution after alpha-beta-depleted transplantation in children. General study findings and limits: Roughly two months post-transplant, alpha-beta T cells reportedly originated from several hundred graft clones that had expanded. Some patients owed their high day-60 TCRbeta diversity to surviving recipient T cells and thymic progenitors.

Unique molecular identifiers were built into the TCRbeta library. MiXCR, applied by TCRdb to the PCR reads, yields one record per CDR3 protein. The table has fewer than 700,000 distinct CDR3 sequences, 10% to 15% seen once. CDR1 MNHEY and CDR2 SVGEGT come from the germline V gene. Trimming cost V 6 bases and J 2 bases, with 17 bases left between them. CDR3 size: 15 residues. There are a few counts of this clonotype. Its antigen is undetermined. This chain connects TRBV6-2 or TRBV6-3 to TRBJ2-7, with D hard to call. This TCR derives from a male patient between 10 and 17 years old who had a stem cell transplant for acute myeloid leukemia, so the T cells may come from the graft donor. The specimen comprised PBMCs, mostly from graft donor cells, sampled 360 days after TCRalphabeta/CD19-depleted stem cell transplant. The CDR3, as DNA: TGTGCCAGCAGCCTATCGTCAGCCTTCCCCTACGAGCAGTACTTC. It specifies CASSLSSAFPYEQYF.